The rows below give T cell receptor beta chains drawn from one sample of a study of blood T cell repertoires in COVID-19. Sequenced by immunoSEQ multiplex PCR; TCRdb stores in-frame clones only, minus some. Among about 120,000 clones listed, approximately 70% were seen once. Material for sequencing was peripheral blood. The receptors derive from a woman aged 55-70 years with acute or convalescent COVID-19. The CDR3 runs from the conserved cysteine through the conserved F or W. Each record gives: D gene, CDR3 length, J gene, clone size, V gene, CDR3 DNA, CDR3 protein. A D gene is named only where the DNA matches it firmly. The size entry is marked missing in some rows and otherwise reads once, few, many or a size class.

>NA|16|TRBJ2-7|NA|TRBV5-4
TGTGCCAGCAGTAGAGAAACCGGGTCTAACCCTTACGAGCAGTACTTC
CASSRETGSNPYEQYF
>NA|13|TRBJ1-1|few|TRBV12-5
TGTGCTAGTGGTTTGAGGGAGGACACTGAAGCTTTCTTT
CASGLREDTEAFF
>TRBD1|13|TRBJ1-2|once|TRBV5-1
TGCGCCAGCAGCATCACAGGGGGCGATGGCTACACCTTC
CASSITGGDGYTF
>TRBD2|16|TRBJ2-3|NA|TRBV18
TGTGCCAGCTCACCCCGTCGACTAGCGGGGGGCGATACGCAGTATTTT
CASSPRRLAGGDTQYF
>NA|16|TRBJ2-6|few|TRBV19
TGTGCCAGTAGTTCCACCGGGGGCTCTGGGGCCAACGTCCTGACTTTC
CASSSTGGSGANVLTF
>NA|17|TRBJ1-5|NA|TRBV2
TGTGCCAGCAGGAGGGGGGGTGCGGAGTCCGGCAATCAGCCCCAGCATTTT
CASRRGGAESGNQPQHF
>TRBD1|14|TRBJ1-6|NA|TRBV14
TGTGCCAGCAGCCACAGGGGGTTGAATTCACCCCTCCACTTT
CASSHRGLNSPLHF
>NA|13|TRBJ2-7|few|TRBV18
TGTGCCAGCTCACGCGGACAACCTGACGAGCAGTACTTC
CASSRGQPDEQYF
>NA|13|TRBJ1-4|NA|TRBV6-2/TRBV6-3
TGTGCCAGCAGTTTAAGGGGAGGCGAAAAACTGTTTTTT
CASSLRGGEKLFF
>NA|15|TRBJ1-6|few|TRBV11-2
TGTGCCAGCAGCGGGCCGGACAGATCGAATTCACCCCTCCACTTT
CASSGPDRSNSPLHF
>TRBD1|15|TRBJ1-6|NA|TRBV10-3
TGTGCCATCAGTGAGGGGGACAGTGGTTGGGTACCCCTCCACTTT
CAISEGDSGWVPLHF
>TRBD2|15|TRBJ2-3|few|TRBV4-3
TGCGCCAGCAGCTACGGGGGGGCGAACACAGATACGCAGTATTTT
CASSYGGANTDTQYF
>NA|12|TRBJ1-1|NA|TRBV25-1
TGTGCCAGCAGCCGAGGCAGTTCGGGAGCTTTCTTT
CASSRGSSGAFF
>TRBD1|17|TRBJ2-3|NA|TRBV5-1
TGCGCCAGCAGCGAAGGGACAGGGGGCGGGAGCACAGATACGCAGTATTTT
CASSEGTGGGSTDTQYF
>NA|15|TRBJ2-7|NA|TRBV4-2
TGTGCCAGCAGCCAAGGGGAGACGGTACCCTACGAGCAGTACTTC
CASSQGETVPYEQYF
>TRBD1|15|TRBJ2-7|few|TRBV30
TGTGCCTGGAGTGTGTCGGGACAGGCGGTCTACGAGCAGTACTTC
CAWSVSGQAVYEQYF
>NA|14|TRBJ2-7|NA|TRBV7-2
TGTGCCAGCAGATCTACAGGGCTTACCTACGAGCAGTACTTC
CASRSTGLTYEQYF
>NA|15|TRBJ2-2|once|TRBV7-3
TGTGCCAGCAGCTTAACATCGGGTAACACCGGGGAGCTGTTTTTT
CASSLTSGNTGELFF
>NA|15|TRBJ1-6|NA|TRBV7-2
TGTGCCAGCAGCTTAGTAGCCGGGGAGGGTTCACCCCTCCACTTT
CASSLVAGEGSPLHF
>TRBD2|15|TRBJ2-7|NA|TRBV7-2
TGTGCCAGCAGCTTAGGACCAGCGGGGGCTTACGAGCAGTACTTC
CASSLGPAGAYEQYF
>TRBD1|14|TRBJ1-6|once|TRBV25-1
TGTGCCAGCAGTGATATGAAGGGGGCCTCACCCCTCCACTTT
CASSDMKGASPLHF
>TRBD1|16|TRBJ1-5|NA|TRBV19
TGTGCCAGTAGTATCGGACAGGGGTCGGGCAATCAGCCCCAGCATTTT
CASSIGQGSGNQPQHF
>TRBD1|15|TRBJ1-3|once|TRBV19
TGTGCCAGTAGCCGTACGGGACAGGAGAGAAACACCATATATTTT
CASSRTGQERNTIYF
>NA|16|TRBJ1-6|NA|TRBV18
TGTGCCAGCTCACCACCGATGAACCGACTGGGTTCACCCCTCCACTTT
CASSPPMNRLGSPLHF
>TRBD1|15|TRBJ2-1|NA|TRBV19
TGTGCCAGTAGTACACGGGACAGGGTGGAGAATGAGCAGTTCTTC
CASSTRDRVENEQFF
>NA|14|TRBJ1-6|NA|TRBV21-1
TGTGCCAGCAGCAAAGGTTACCGGAATTCACCCCTCCACTTT
CASSKGYRNSPLHF
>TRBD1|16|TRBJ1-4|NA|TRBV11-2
TGTGCCAGCAGCTTAGATCGGGCAGGGGGCGGTGAAAAACTGTTTTTT
CASSLDRAGGGEKLFF
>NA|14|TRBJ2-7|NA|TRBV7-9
TGTGCCAGCAGCCCAGGGGGGAGTTCCTACGAGCAGTACTTC
CASSPGGSSYEQYF
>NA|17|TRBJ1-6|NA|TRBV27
TGTGCCAGCAGTTTTAAGTTCGCGCTCCTCGGGGGTTCACCCCTCCACTTT
CASSFKFALLGGSPLHF
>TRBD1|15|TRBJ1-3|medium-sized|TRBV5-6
TGTGCCAGCAGCGGGGGACAGGGGGCAAGAAACACCATATATTTT
CASSGGQGARNTIYF